The rows below give T cell receptor beta chains drawn from one sample of a study of early T cells in non-severe SARS-CoV-2 infection. MiXCR was run by TCRdb on the 5' RACE reads, yielding one entry per CDR3 protein. Of some 77,000 distinct CDR3 sequences detected, around a tenth appear once; the ten largest clones hold roughly 4.8%. Sample: whole blood. The receptors derive from an adult who was a healthcare worker with PCR-confirmed SARS-CoV-2 infection or an uninfected control (not recorded which). The CDR3 runs from the conserved cysteine through the conserved F or W. D genes are given only for firm matches. Some rows mark clone size as missing; the rest say once, few, many or name a class of expanded clone.

>.|many|TRBV5-4|TRBJ2-3
CASSLDWRPSTDTQYF
TGTGCCAGCAGCTTGGACTGGCGCCCTAGCACAGATACGCAGTATTTT
>TRBD1|many|TRBV3-1|TRBJ1-1
CASSQDPGQGVSTEAFF
TGTGCCAGCAGCCAAGATCCGGGACAGGGGGTAAGCACTGAAGCTTTCTTT
>.|.|TRBV20-1|TRBJ2-7
CSARVPPPAYTYEQYF
TGCAGTGCTAGAGTACCCCCCCCAGCGTATACCTACGAGCAGTACTTC
>.|many|TRBV2|TRBJ2-2
CASRWRGITGELFF
TGTGCCAGCAGGTGGAGGGGCATCACCGGGGAGCTGTTTTTT
>.|few|TRBV28|TRBJ2-7
CASSLTRPPYEQYF
TGTGCCAGCAGTTTAACAAGGCCTCCCTACGAGCAGTACTTC
>.|few|TRBV5-1|TRBJ2-3
CATRRRGTDTQYF
TGCGCCACCAGACGCCGGGGCACAGATACGCAGTATTTT
>TRBD2|many|TRBV28|TRBJ2-7
CATIAGVAYEQYF
TGTGCCACCATAGCGGGAGTGGCGTACGAGCAGTACTTC
>.|.|TRBV18|TRBJ2-5
CASSPYQETQYF
TGTGCCAGCTCACCGTACCAAGAGACCCAGTACTTC
>TRBD2|many|TRBV5-1|TRBJ2-7
CASVDTSGSYEQYF
TGCGCCAGCGTCGATACTAGCGGGAGCTACGAGCAGTACTTC
>.|many|TRBV28|TRBJ2-7
CASSSPYEQYF
TGTGCCAGCAGTTCTCCCTACGAGCAGTACTTC
>.|many|TRBV4-2|TRBJ1-6
CASKESSYNSPLHF
TGTGCCAGCAAGGAAAGCTCCTATAATTCACCCCTCCACTTT
>.|many|TRBV27|TRBJ1-1
CASSFNSLNTEAFF
TGTGCCAGCAGTTTTAACAGTCTGAACACTGAAGCTTTCTTT
>TRBD2|few|TRBV6-1|TRBJ2-2
CASSEFRLGNGRTGELFF
TGTGCCAGCAGTGAATTCAGACTAGGGAACGGGAGGACCGGGGAGCTGTTTTTT
>.|many|TRBV28|TRBJ1-1
CATENTEAFF
TGTGCCACAGAGAACACTGAAGCTTTCTTT
>.|.|TRBV6-2/TRBV6-3|TRBJ2-4
CASSWPGAAKNIQYF
TGTGCCAGCAGTTGGCCGGGGGCGGCCAAAAACATTCAGTACTTC
>.|few|TRBV4-2|TRBJ2-1
CASGTGTSYNEQFF
TGTGCCAGCGGAACCGGGACAAGCTACAATGAGCAGTTCTTC
>.|.|TRBV5-1|TRBJ1-5
CASSLGPKEPQHF
TGCGCCAGCAGCTTGGGCCCCAAAGAGCCCCAGCATTTT
>.|few|TRBV27|TRBJ2-3
CASSYGEKDTQYF
TGTGCCAGCAGTTACGGGGAGAAAGATACGCAGTATTTT
>.|.|TRBV7-3|TRBJ2-3
CASSTGPSTDTQYF
TGTGCCAGCAGTACAGGGCCTAGCACAGATACGCAGTATTTT
>.|many|TRBV12-3/TRBV12-4|TRBJ2-6
CASSLVTGLFSGANVLTF
TGTGCCAGCAGTTTGGTGACAGGACTCTTCTCTGGGGCCAACGTCCTGACTTTC
>.|many|TRBV20-1|TRBJ1-5
CSARDETRQGNQPQHF
TGCAGTGCTAGAGATGAAACCAGACAGGGCAATCAGCCCCAGCATTTT
>.|.|TRBV9|TRBJ2-3
CASSVAVSTDTQYF
TGTGCCAGCAGCGTAGCGGTTAGCACAGATACGCAGTATTTT